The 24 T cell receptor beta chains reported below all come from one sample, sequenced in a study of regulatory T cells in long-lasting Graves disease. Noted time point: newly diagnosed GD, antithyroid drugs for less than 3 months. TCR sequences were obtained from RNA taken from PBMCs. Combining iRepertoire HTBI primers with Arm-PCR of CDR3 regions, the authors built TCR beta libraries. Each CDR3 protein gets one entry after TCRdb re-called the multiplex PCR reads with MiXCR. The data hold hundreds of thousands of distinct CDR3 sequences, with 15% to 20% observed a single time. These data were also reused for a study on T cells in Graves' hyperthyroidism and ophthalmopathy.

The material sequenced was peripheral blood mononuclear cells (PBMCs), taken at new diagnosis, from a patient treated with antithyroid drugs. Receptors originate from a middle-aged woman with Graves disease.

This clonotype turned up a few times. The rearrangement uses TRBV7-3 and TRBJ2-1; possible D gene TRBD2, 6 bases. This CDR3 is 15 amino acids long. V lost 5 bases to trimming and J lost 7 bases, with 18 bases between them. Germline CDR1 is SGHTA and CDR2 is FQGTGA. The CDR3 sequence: CASSPRDFLGNEQFF. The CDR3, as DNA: TGTGCCAGCAGCCCCCGGGACTTTCTTGGGAATGAGCAGTTCTTC.

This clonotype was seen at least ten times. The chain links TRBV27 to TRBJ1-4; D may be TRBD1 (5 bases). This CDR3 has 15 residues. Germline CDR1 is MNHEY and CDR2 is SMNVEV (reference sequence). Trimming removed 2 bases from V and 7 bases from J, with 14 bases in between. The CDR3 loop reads CASSLNGRDSEKLFF. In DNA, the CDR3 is TGTGCCAGCAGTTTAAATGGCAGGGACTCTGAAAAACTGTTTTTT. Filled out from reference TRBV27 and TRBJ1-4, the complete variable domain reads EAQVTQNPRYLITVTGKKLTVTCSQNMNHEYMSWYRQDPGLGLRQIYYSMNVEVTDKGDVPEGYKVSRKEKRNFPLILESPSPNQTSLYFCASSLNGRDSEKLFFGSGTQLSVL.

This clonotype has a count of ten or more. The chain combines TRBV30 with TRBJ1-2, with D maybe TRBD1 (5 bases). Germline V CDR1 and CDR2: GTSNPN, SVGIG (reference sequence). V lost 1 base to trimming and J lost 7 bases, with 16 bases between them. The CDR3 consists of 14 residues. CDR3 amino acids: CAWSAQVSGGGYTF. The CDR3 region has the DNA TGTGCCTGGAGTGCACAGGTCTCTGGCGGTGGCTACACCTTC.

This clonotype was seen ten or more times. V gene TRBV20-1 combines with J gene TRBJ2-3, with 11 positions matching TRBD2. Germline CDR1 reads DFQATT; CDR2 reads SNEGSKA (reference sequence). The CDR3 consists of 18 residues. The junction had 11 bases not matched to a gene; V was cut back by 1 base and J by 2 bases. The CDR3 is CSARALAGGQLDTDTQYF. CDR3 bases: TGCAGTGCTAGAGCCCTAGCGGGGGGCCAACTAGACACAGATACGCAGTATTTT.

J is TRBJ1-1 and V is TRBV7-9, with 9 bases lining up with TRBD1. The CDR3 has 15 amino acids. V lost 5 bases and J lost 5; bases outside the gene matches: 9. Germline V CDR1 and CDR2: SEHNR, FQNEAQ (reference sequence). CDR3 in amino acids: CASSINRQGGTEAFF. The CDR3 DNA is TGTGCCAGCAGCATTAATCGACAGGGGGGTACTGAAGCTTTCTTT. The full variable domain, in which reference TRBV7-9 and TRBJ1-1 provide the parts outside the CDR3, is DTGVSQNPRHKITKRGQNVTFRCDPISEHNRLYWYRQTLGQGPEFLTYFQNEAQLEKSRLLSDRFSAERPKGSFSTLEIQRTEQGDSAMYLCASSINRQGGTEAFFGQGTRLTVV.

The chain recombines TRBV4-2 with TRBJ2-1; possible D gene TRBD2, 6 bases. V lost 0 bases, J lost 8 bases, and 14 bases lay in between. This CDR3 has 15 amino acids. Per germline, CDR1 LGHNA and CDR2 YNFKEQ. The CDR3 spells CASSQDPSRGDEQFF. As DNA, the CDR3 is TGTGCCAGCAGCCAAGATCCGAGCCGCGGGGATGAGCAGTTCTTC.

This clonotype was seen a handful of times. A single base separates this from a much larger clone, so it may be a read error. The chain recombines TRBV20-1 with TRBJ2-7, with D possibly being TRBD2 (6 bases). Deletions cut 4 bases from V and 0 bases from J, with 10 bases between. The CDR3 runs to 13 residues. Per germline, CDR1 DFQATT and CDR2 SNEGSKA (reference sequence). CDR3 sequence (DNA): TGCAGTGCTATGGTGGGGGGCTCCTACGAGCAGTACTTC. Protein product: CSAMVGGSYEQYF.

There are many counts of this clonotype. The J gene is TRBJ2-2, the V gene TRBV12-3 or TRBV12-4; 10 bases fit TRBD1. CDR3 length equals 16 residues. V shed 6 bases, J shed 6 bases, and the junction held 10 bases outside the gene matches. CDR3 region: CASSLTGTGVPGELFF. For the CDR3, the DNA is TGTGCCAGCAGCCTCACCGGGACAGGGGTCCCCGGGGAGCTGTTTTTT.

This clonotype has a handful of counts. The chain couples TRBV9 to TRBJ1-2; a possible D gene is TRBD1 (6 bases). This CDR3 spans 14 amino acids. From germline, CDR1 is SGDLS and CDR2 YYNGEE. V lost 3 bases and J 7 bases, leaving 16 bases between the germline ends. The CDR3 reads CASSGTEIGTGYTF. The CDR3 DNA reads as TGTGCCAGCAGCGGGACAGAAATAGGAACTGGCTACACCTTC. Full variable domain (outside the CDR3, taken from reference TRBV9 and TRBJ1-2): DSGVTQTPKHLITATGQRVTLRCSPRSGDLSVYWYQQSLDQGLQFLIQYYNGEERAKGNILERFSAQQFPDLHSELNLSSLELGDSALYFCASSGTEIGTGYTFGSGTRLTVV.

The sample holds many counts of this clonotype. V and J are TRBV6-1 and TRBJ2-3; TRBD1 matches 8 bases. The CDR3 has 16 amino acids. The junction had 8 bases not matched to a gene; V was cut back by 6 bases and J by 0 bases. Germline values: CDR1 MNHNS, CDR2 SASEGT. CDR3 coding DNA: TGTGCCAGCAGCTCCCAGGGGGCCGCTAGCACAGATACGCAGTATTTT. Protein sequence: CASSSQGAASTDTQYF.

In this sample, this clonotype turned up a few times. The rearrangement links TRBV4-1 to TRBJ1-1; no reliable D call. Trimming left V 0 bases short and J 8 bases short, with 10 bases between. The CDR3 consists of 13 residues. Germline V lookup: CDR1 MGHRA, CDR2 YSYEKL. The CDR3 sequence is CASSQDEWTEAFF. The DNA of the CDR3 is TGCGCCAGCAGCCAAGATGAATGGACCGAAGCTTTCTTT.

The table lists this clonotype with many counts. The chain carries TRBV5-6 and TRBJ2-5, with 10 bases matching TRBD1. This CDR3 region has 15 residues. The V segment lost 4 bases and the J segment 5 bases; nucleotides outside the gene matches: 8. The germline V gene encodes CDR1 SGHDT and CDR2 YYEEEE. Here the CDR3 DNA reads TGTGCCAGCAGCCCGGGACAGGGGCGATGGGAGACCCAGTACTTC. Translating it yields CASSPGQGRWETQYF. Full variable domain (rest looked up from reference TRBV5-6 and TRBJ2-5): DAGVTQSPTHLIKTRGQQVTLRCSPKSGHDTVSWYQQALGQGPQFIFQYYEEEERQRGNFPDRFSGHQFPNYSSELNVNALLLGDSALYLCASSPGQGRWETQYFGPGTRLLVL.

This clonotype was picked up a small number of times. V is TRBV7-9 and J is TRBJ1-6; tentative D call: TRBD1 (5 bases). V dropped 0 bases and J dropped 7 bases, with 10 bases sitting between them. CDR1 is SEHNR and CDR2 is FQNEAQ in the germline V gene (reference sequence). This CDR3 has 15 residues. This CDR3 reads CASSLAGGANSPLHF. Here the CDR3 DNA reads TGTGCCAGCAGCTTAGCGGGTGGGGCAAATTCACCCCTCCACTTT.

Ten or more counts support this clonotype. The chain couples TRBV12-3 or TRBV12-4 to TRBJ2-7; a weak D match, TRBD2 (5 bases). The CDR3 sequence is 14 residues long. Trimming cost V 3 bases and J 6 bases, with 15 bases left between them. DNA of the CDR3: TGTGCCAGCAGTTTCGAGGGTATCCCCTTCGAGCAGTACTTC. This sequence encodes CASSFEGIPFEQYF.

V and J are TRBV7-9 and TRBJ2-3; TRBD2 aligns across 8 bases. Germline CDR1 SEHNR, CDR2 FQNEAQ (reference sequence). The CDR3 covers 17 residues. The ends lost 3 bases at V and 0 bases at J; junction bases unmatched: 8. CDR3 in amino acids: CASSFLAGGFSTDTQYF. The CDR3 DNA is TGTGCCAGCAGCTTCCTCGCGGGGGGCTTTAGCACAGATACGCAGTATTTT.

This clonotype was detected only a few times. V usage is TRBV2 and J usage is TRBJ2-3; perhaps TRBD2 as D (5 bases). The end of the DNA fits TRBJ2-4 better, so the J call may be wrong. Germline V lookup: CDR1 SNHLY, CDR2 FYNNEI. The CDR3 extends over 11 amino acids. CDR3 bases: TGTGCCAGCAGGCGGGCGGAGATTCAGTACTTC. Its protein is CASRRAEIQYF.

CDR3 coding DNA: TGTGCCAGCAGACAGAACAGTTATAATTCACCCCTCCACTTT. Its protein is CASRQNSYNSPLHF. The chain carries TRBV25-1 and TRBJ1-6; D is uncertain. The CDR3 consists of 14 residues. V was trimmed by 6 bases and J by 4 bases, leaving 10 bases between them. From germline, CDR1 is MGHDK and CDR2 SYGVNS.

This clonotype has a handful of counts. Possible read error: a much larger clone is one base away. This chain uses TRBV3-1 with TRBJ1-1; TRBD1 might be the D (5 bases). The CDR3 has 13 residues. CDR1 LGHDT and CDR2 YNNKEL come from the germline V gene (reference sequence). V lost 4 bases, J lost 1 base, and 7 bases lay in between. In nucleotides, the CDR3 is TGTGCCAGCAGCCGACAGACGAACACTGAAGCTTTCTTT. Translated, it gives CASSRQTNTEAFF.

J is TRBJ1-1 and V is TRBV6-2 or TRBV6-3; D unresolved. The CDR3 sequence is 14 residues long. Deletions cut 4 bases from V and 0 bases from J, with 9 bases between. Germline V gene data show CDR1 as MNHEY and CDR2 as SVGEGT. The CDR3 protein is CASSLQYMNTEAFF. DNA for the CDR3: TGTGCCAGCAGTTTACAGTACATGAACACTGAAGCTTTCTTT.

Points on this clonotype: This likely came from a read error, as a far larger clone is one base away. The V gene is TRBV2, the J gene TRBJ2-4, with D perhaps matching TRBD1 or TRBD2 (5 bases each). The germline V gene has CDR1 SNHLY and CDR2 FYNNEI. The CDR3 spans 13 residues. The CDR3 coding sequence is TGTGCCAGCAGGGTCGGGACCAACTATGGCCACACCTTC. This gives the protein CASRVGTNYGHTF.

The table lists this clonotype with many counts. DNA of the CDR3: TGTGCCAGCAGCGTAGAATCCCTGGCCCATACGCAGTATTTT. Protein: CASSVESLAHTQYF. V usage is TRBV9 and J usage is TRBJ2-3; D is ambiguous. V was pared by 0 bases and J by 7 bases, with 12 bases between. The V gene's germline CDR1 is SGDLS and CDR2 YYNGEE. This CDR3 is 14 amino acids long. Supplemented by reference TRBV9 and TRBJ2-3, the full variable domain reads DSGVTQTPKHLITATGQRVTLRCSPRSGDLSVYWYQQSLDQGLQFLIQYYNGEERAKGNILERFSAQQFPDLHSELNLSSLELGDSALYFCASSVESLAHTQYFGPGTRLTVL.

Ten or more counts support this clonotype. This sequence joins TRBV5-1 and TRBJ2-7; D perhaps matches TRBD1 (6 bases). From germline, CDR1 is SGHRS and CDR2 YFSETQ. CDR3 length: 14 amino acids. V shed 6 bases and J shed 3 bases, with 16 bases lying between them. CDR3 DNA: TGCGCCAGCAAAACCGGGACAACGAACTACGAGCAGTACTTC. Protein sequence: CASKTGTTNYEQYF.

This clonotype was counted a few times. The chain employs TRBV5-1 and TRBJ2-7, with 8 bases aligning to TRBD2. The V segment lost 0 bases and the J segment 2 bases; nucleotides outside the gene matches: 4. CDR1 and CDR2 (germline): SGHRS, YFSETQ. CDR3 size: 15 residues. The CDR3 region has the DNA TGCGCCAGCAGCTTGGGTCCGGGGGGGCCCTACGAGCAGTACTTC. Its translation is CASSLGPGGPYEQYF.

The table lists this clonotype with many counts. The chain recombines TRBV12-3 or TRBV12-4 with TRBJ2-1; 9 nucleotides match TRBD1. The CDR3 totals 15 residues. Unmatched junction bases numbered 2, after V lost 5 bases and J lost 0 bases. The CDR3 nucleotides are TGTGCCAGCAGTGAGACAGGGGGCTCCTACAATGAGCAGTTCTTC. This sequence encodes CASSETGGSYNEQFF.